This T cell receptor beta chain was obtained from a study of T cell repertoires in cytomegalovirus infection. Across the whole study: It can be stated that public TCR beta signatures indicated CMV infection as well as a matching HLA type.

TCRdb processed the reads anew with MiXCR; each CDR3 protein has one entry. The sample has around 280,000 distinct CDR3 sequences, roughly 13% seen once. On this clonotype itself: Its antigen is unknown.

Findings and limits, study-wide: Ex vivo responses were dominated by HLA-C-restricted CMV-specific TCR beta clonotypes.

CDR3 length equals 13 residues. Germline lookup yields CDR1 WNHNN and CDR2 SYGVQD (reference sequence). Trimming left V 3 bases short and J 4 bases short, with 7 bases between. The sequencing input was PBMCs. The chain combines TRBV10-1 with TRBJ1-5; D unclear. The receptor comes from a human donor in good health (CMV status not recorded). Some clones in this sample may be carry-over from other donors' samples. CDR3 bases: TGCGCCAGCAGTGAAGCCCCAAATCAGCCCCAGCATTTT. This translates into CASSEAPNQPQHF.